Presented here are 26 T cell receptor beta chains from one specimen sequenced in a study of shared clonotypes between healthy human individuals. Measured with immunoSEQ multiplex PCR; TCRdb has only the in-frame clones, and not every one. The sample yields roughly 500,000 clones, approximately 95% seen once. Input material: naive CD4+ T cells sorted from blood. Subset defined: CD45RA+ positively selected. These receptors were collected from a woman in her 30s in good health.

This chain links TRBV15 with TRBJ1-4, with a possible D match to TRBD1 (5 bases). The CDR3 has 16 residues. The germline V and J ends were trimmed by 5 bases and 4 bases, with 17 bases remaining between them. The germline V gene has CDR1 LNHNV and CDR2 YYDKDF (reference sequence). The CDR3 DNA sequence: TGTGCCACCAGCTCCCAGGGTTGGCGAGGTAATGAAAAACTGTTTTTT. It yields the protein CATSSQGWRGNEKLFF.

The chain has TRBV28 and TRBJ1-4, with D unresolved. This CDR3 has 15 amino acids. CDR1 and CDR2 (germline): MDHEN, SYDVKM. V was trimmed by 5 bases and J by 8 bases, leaving 18 bases between them. For the CDR3, the DNA is TGTGCCAGCAGTCTACCCCCGAACCTAGGGGAAAAACTGTTTTTT. Amino acids: CASSLPPNLGEKLFF.

CDR3 bases: TGTGCCAGCAGCCCAAGACAGTCTTACAATGAGCAGTTCTTC. Translated, it gives CASSPRQSYNEQFF. The chain is built from TRBV11-2 and TRBJ2-1; perhaps TRBD1 as D (5 bases). CDR3 length: 14 residues. Trimming removed 5 bases from V and 4 bases from J, with 12 bases in between. Germline CDR1 SGHAT, CDR2 FQNNGV.

The V and J genes are TRBV19 and TRBJ2-1; 10 nucleotides match TRBD2. Germline V gene data show CDR1 as LNHDA and CDR2 as SQIVND (reference sequence). The V segment lost 5 bases and the J segment 8 bases; nucleotides outside the gene matches: 6. CDR3 length equals 14 residues. The CDR3 here is CASSGLAGADEQFF. CDR3 bases: TGTGCCAGTAGTGGGCTAGCGGGAGCGGATGAGCAGTTCTTC.

The chain joins TRBV19 to TRBJ1-5; D gene ambiguous. Germline V gene sequence: CDR1 LNHDA, CDR2 SQIVND (reference sequence). There are 17 residues in the CDR3. The V gene lost 10 bases and the J gene lost 0 bases, with 22 bases spanning the gap. The CDR3 region is CATKKQLRTDSNQPQHF. The CDR3 DNA reads TGTGCCACTAAAAAACAATTAAGGACCGATAGCAATCAGCCCCAGCATTTT.

The J gene is TRBJ2-5, the V gene TRBV18; 7 positions agree with TRBD1. The germline CDR1 and CDR2 sequences are KGHSH and LQKENI. The CDR3 covers 14 residues. Trimming at V came to 2 bases and at J to 1 base, leaving 1 base not matched to a gene. CDR3: CASSPDRVQETQYF. In DNA, the CDR3 is TGTGCCAGCTCACCAGACAGGGTCCAAGAGACCCAGTACTTC. Based on the CDR3 plus reference TRBV18 and TRBJ2-5, the full variable domain is NAGVMQNPRHLVRRRGQEARLRCSPMKGHSHVYWYRQLPEEGLKFMVYLQKENIIDESGMPKERFSAEFPKEGPSILRIQQVVRGDSAAYFCASSPDRVQETQYFGPGTRLLVL.

The V gene is TRBV12-5, the J gene TRBJ2-1, with 8 bases identical to TRBD2. CDR1 and CDR2 from the germline V gene are LGHNT and FRNRAP. This CDR3 has 14 amino acids. V lost 7 bases and J lost 6; bases outside the gene matches: 8. This CDR3 is CASAKREFINEQFF. The CDR3 nucleotides read TGTGCTAGTGCAAAGCGGGAGTTCATCAATGAGCAGTTCTTC. Complete variable domain (other parts from reference TRBV12-5 and TRBJ2-1): DARVTQTPRHKVTEMGQEVTMRCQPILGHNTVFWYRQTMMQGLELLAYFRNRAPLDDSGMPKDRFSAEMPDATLATLKIQPSEPRDSAVYFCASAKREFINEQFFGPGTRLTVL.

This sequence joins TRBV19 and TRBJ1-5, with TRBD1 matching over 9 bases. The germline CDR1 and CDR2 sequences are LNHDA and SQIVND (reference sequence). CDR3 length: 15 residues. V dropped 5 bases and J dropped 6; count of bases not matched to a gene: 8. The DNA for the CDR3 is TGTGCCAGTAGTGTGACAGGGGGAATCGTTCAGCCCCAGCATTTT. This sequence encodes CASSVTGGIVQPQHF. Looking up the rest from reference TRBV19 and TRBJ1-5 gives the full variable domain: DGGITQSPKYLFRKEGQNVTLSCEQNLNHDAMYWYRQDPGQGLRLIYYSQIVNDFQKGDIAEGYSVSREKKESFPLTVTSAQKNPTAFYLCASSVTGGIVQPQHFGDGTRLSIL.

J is TRBJ1-2 and V is TRBV2; TRBD1 aligns across 8 bases. Germline assignment: CDR1 SNHLY and CDR2 FYNNEI. Germline trimming cut 6 bases from V and 8 bases from J; bases unmatched to any gene: 8. The CDR3 is 13 amino acids. The CDR3 loop is CASRVDRGSGYTF. The CDR3, as DNA: TGTGCCAGCAGAGTAGACAGGGGTTCGGGCTACACCTTC.

The chain uses TRBV14 and TRBJ2-2, with 7 bases fitting TRBD1. Germline CDR1 reads SGHDN; CDR2 reads FVKESK. The ends lost 4 bases at V and 0 bases at J; junction bases unmatched: 2. The CDR3 runs 15 residues. The CDR3 DNA reads as TGTGCCAGCAGCCTTGGGACAGCGAACACCGGGGAGCTGTTTTTT. It codes for CASSLGTANTGELFF.

The chain has TRBV4-2 and TRBJ1-1, with a possible D match to TRBD1 (5 bases). Germline V gives CDR1 LGHNA, CDR2 YNFKEQ. The CDR3 consists of 16 residues. The V gene lost 3 bases and the J gene lost 1 base, with 15 bases spanning the gap. CDR3 protein: CASSQSRGMGNTEAFF. The CDR3, as DNA: TGTGCCAGCAGCCAGAGCCGGGGGATGGGGAACACTGAAGCTTTCTTT.

CDR3 amino acids: CASSPGTNTIYF. DNA of the CDR3: TGTGCCAGCTCACCAGGGACAAACACCATATATTTT. The chain employs TRBV18 and TRBJ1-3; D possibly corresponds to TRBD1 (5 bases). V dropped 2 bases and J dropped 6 bases, with 5 bases sitting between them. This CDR3 spans 12 amino acids. Germline loops: CDR1 KGHSH, CDR2 LQKENI.

The chain links TRBV29-1 to TRBJ2-1, with 10 nucleotides matching TRBD2. Germline assignment: CDR1 SQVTM and CDR2 ANQGSEA. Trimming removed 4 bases from V and 15 bases from J; junction bases left unmatched: 12. CDR3 size: 13 residues. The CDR3 DNA is TGCAGCGTTGGTACCCGCCTAGCGGGAGAGTGGTTCTTC. Protein product: CSVGTRLAGEWFF.

V is TRBV20-1 and J is TRBJ2-5; D remains unclear. This CDR3 region has 11 residues. V dropped 4 bases and J dropped 4 bases, with 7 bases sitting between them. CDR1 is DFQATT, CDR2 SNEGSKA, per germline (reference sequence). CDR3 nucleotides: TGCAGTGCTACCCCCCGAGAGACCCAGTACTTC. This translates into CSATPRETQYF.

V gene TRBV12-5 combines with J gene TRBJ2-1; possible D gene TRBD1, 6 bases. V lost 5 bases, J lost 9 bases, and 20 bases lay in between. Germline-derived CDR1 and CDR2 are LGHNT and FRNRAP. The CDR3 loop spans 15 amino acids. The chain's CDR3 is CASGPGVGRLSEQFF. In DNA form, the CDR3 reads TGTGCTAGTGGTCCAGGGGTCGGTAGATTGAGTGAGCAGTTCTTC.

The CDR3 nucleotides read TGCGCCAGCAGAGGAAGGGACGAGCAGTACTTC. Amino acid sequence: CASRGRDEQYF. V is TRBV4-1 and J is TRBJ2-7, with D uncertain. The V and J ends lost 6 bases and 5 bases respectively, with 8 bases between them. Germline V gene sequence: CDR1 MGHRA, CDR2 YSYEKL. The CDR3 has 11 residues.

Notes on this clone: Other DNA sequences from this sample encode an identical CDR3 as well. This sequence joins TRBV5-4 and TRBJ2-7, with D possibly TRBD1 on 5 matching bases. V was shortened by 0 bases and J by 2 bases, with 6 bases between the two germline ends. The CDR3 is 13 amino acids. Germline values: CDR1 SGHNT, CDR2 YYREEE (reference sequence). The CDR3 here is CASSLGGTYEQYF. The CDR3, as DNA: TGTGCCAGCAGCTTGGGGGGCACCTACGAGCAGTACTTC.

The rearrangement uses TRBV18 and TRBJ2-1, with TRBD2 identical over 10 bases. The germline gives CDR1 KGHSH, CDR2 LQKENI. V lost 4 bases to trimming and J lost 2 bases; unmatched junction nucleotides: 8. The CDR3 extends over 17 amino acids. DNA for the CDR3: TGTGCCAGCTCACTATCTAGCGGGAGAGGTGCCTACAATGAGCAGTTCTTC. Amino acid sequence: CASSLSSGRGAYNEQFF. The full variable domain, completed using reference TRBV18 and TRBJ2-1, is NAGVMQNPRHLVRRRGQEARLRCSPMKGHSHVYWYRQLPEEGLKFMVYLQKENIIDESGMPKERFSAEFPKEGPSILRIQQVVRGDSAAYFCASSLSSGRGAYNEQFFGPGTRLTVL.

The genes are TRBV4-1 and TRBJ1-5; no firm D call. Deletions cut 4 bases from V and 7 bases from J, with 14 bases between. This CDR3 has 14 residues. Germline CDR1 MGHRA, CDR2 YSYEKL. CDR3 nucleotide sequence: TGCGCCAGCAGCCGTGTATCACAGCCCCAGCCCCAGCATTTT. Its protein is CASSRVSQPQPQHF.

This chain joins TRBV9 and TRBJ1-1; no clear D gene. Trimming took off 4 bases at V and 4 bases at J, with 11 bases between the two ends. The length of the CDR3 is 13 residues. Germline lookup yields CDR1 SGDLS and CDR2 YYNGEE. CDR3 DNA: TGTGCCAGCAGCATCCTCGAGGGCACTGAAGCTTTCTTT. This translates into CASSILEGTEAFF.

This rearrangement joins TRBV11-3 to TRBJ2-2; 11 nucleotides align to TRBD2. V lost 2 bases and J lost 6; bases outside the gene matches: 2. Germline loops: CDR1 SGHNT, CDR2 YENEEA. This CDR3 has 15 amino acids. CDR3: CASSLTSGSPGELFF. CDR3 coding DNA: TGTGCCAGCAGCTTAACTAGCGGGAGTCCCGGGGAGCTGTTTTTT.

The gene calls are TRBV7-9 and TRBJ1-1; 7 positions agree with TRBD1. The CDR3 sequence is 12 residues long. With 3 bases clipped from V and 9 bases from J, the junction kept 4 bases outside the gene matches. Germline V CDR1 and CDR2: SEHNR, FQNEAQ (reference sequence). CDR3 sequence reads: CASSLGTAKAFF. The CDR3, as DNA: TGTGCCAGCAGCTTGGGGACAGCCAAAGCTTTCTTT.

The gene calls are TRBV5-4 and TRBJ2-7, with D maybe TRBD2 (6 bases). The CDR3 sequence is 12 residues long. V lost 4 bases and J lost 5, with 10 bases in between. The germline CDR1 and CDR2 sequences are SGHNT and YYREEE (reference sequence). The CDR3 spells CASSGTWDEQYF. CDR3 bases: TGTGCCAGCAGCGGGACTTGGGACGAGCAGTACTTC.

This clone was seen a single time. Other nucleotide sequences in the sample specify the same CDR3. The gene calls are TRBV7-7 and TRBJ2-1, with D perhaps matching TRBD2 (5 bases). CDR1 SSHAT and CDR2 FNYEAQ come from the germline V gene (reference sequence). With 5 bases removed from V and 7 bases from J, the gap between germline ends came to 12 bases. This CDR3 has 13 amino acids. Here the CDR3 reads CASSLDRGNEQFF. The CDR3 region has the DNA TGTGCCAGCAGCCTGGACCGAGGGAATGAGCAGTTCTTC.

The J gene is TRBJ1-2, the V gene TRBV4-1; no clear D gene. CDR1 is MGHRA and CDR2 is YSYEKL in the germline V gene. V was shortened by 0 bases and J by 3 bases, with 20 bases between the two germline ends. The CDR3 sequence is 18 residues long. CDR3 region: CASSQDLRFRRGDYGYTF. In DNA, the CDR3 is TGCGCCAGCAGCCAAGATCTCAGATTTAGGAGAGGAGACTATGGCTACACCTTC.

This chain uses TRBV4-2 with TRBJ1-2, with D unresolved. The CDR3 totals 15 residues. The germline V gene encodes CDR1 LGHNA and CDR2 YNFKEQ. The V end lost 0 bases, the J end lost 5 bases, and 13 bases lay between the germline ends. CDR3 sequence (DNA): TGTGCCAGCAGCCAAGAAGTAGGGCGGCTATATGGCTACACCTTC. Protein: CASSQEVGRLYGYTF.